The rows below give T cell receptor beta chains drawn from one sample of a study of shared clonotypes between healthy human individuals. Clones were sequenced by immunoSEQ multiplex PCR, and TCRdb holds only the in-frame ones, with some missing. In the table there are about 1.4 million clones, 95% to 97% of which are singletons. The material sequenced was naive CD4+ T cells sorted from blood. The receptors were gathered from a young man in good health. Each CDR3 is given with its conserved first and last residue. The D gene is left open where the match is weak. Part of the rows lack a size; the others show once, few, many or a class for expanded clones.

clone_size | j_call | d_call | v_call | cdr3_aa | cdr3_nt
once | TRBJ2-5 | TRBD1 | TRBV29-1 | CGIQYGTAETQYF | TGCGGAATTCAGTATGGGACAGCAGAGACCCAGTACTTC
NA | TRBJ1-1 | NA | TRBV28 | CASSLMGVRSPEAFF | TGTGCCAGCAGTTTAATGGGGGTGAGGTCGCCTGAAGCTTTCTTT
NA | TRBJ2-5 | NA | TRBV5-1 | CASSSGPQETQYF | TGCGCCAGCAGTTCCGGACCGCAAGAGACCCAGTACTTC
NA | TRBJ1-5 | NA | TRBV11-2 | CASSLQLDQPQHF | TGTGCCAGCAGCCTACAACTTGATCAGCCCCAGCATTTT
NA | TRBJ2-7 | NA | TRBV27 | CASRSPGRSYEQYF | TGTGCCAGCAGATCCCCGGGACGGTCCTACGAGCAGTACTTC
NA | TRBJ2-1 | NA | TRBV6-4 | CASSEDSPDPQFF | TGTGCCAGCAGTGAGGACAGCCCCGACCCTCAGTTCTTC
once | TRBJ1-2 | TRBD1 | TRBV29-1 | CSVARDRVIPGYTF | TGCAGCGTAGCCCGGGACAGGGTTATTCCTGGCTACACCTTC
NA | TRBJ2-7 | NA | TRBV10-3 | CAISSGREQYF | TGTGCCATCAGCTCTGGACGAGAGCAGTACTTC
NA | TRBJ2-1 | TRBD2 | TRBV5-6 | CASSFSGRAIDEQFF | TGTGCCAGCAGCTTTAGCGGGAGGGCCATCGATGAGCAGTTCTTC
NA | TRBJ2-3 | TRBD2 | TRBV7-2 | CASSRLAAGDTQYF | TGTGCCAGCAGCCGACTAGCGGCTGGAGATACGCAGTATTTT
NA | TRBJ2-7 | NA | TRBV7-2 | CASSPIHGSSYEQYF | TGTGCCAGCAGCCCAATCCACGGAAGCTCCTACGAGCAGTACTTC
NA | TRBJ1-3 | TRBD1 | TRBV18 | CASSQTGQGAPGNTIYF | TGTGCCAGCTCTCAAACCGGTCAGGGGGCACCTGGAAACACCATATATTTT
NA | TRBJ2-1 | NA | TRBV2 | CASSDRYNEQFF | TGTGCCAGCAGCGACAGGTACAATGAGCAGTTCTTC
NA | TRBJ1-1 | NA | TRBV7-2 | CASSLHRNTEAFF | TGTGCCAGCAGCTTACACAGGAACACTGAAGCTTTCTTT
NA | TRBJ2-3 | NA | TRBV7-9 | CASSLEGFIARNTDTQYF | TGTGCCAGCAGCTTAGAGGGATTCATAGCTCGAAACACAGATACGCAGTATTTT
NA | TRBJ2-7 | NA | TRBV9 | CASSVGTTSYEQYF | TGTGCCAGCAGCGTAGGGACTACCTCCTACGAGCAGTACTTC
NA | TRBJ2-7 | TRBD1 | TRBV10-3 | CATVPGTGNHEQYF | TGTGCCACCGTCCCCGGGACAGGGAACCACGAGCAGTACTTC
few | TRBJ2-7 | TRBD1 | TRBV5-6 | CASSLGQEVLYEQYF | TGTGCCAGCAGCCTGGGACAGGAGGTTCTTTACGAGCAGTACTTC
NA | TRBJ2-7 | NA | TRBV27 | CASGGPVSYEQYF | TGTGCCAGCGGGGGTCCAGTATCCTACGAGCAGTACTTC
NA | TRBJ2-7 | TRBD1 | TRBV5-4 | CASSLRGQGYEQYF | TGTGCCAGCAGCTTGCGCGGACAGGGTTACGAGCAGTACTTC
NA | TRBJ2-6 | NA | TRBV9 | CASSDLSSGANVLTF | TGTGCCAGCAGCGACCTGAGCTCTGGGGCCAACGTCCTGACTTTC
NA | TRBJ2-3 | NA | TRBV27 | CASSPGLDTQYF | TGTGCCAGCAGCCCCGGTTTAGATACGCAGTATTTT
NA | TRBJ2-1 | TRBD2 | TRBV4-2 | CASSQDLGSLRERRQFF | TGTGCCAGCAGCCAAGATTTAGGCAGTTTGCGGGAGAGAAGACAGTTCTTC
NA | TRBJ2-7 | TRBD1 | TRBV18 | CASSPPWTGGSHEQYF | TGTGCCAGCTCACCACCCTGGACAGGGGGGAGCCACGAGCAGTACTTC
NA | TRBJ2-3 | NA | TRBV5-1 | CASSLAGGASDTQYF | TGCGCCAGCAGCTTGGCCGGGGGAGCCTCAGATACGCAGTATTTT
NA | TRBJ1-4 | TRBD1 | TRBV5-1 | CASSSTGATNEKLFF | TGCGCCAGCAGCTCAACAGGGGCAACTAATGAAAAACTGTTTTTT
NA | TRBJ2-3 | NA | TRBV28 | CASSRTRTGADTQYF | TGTGCCAGCAGCCGAACTAGGACTGGGGCAGATACGCAGTATTTT
NA | TRBJ2-7 | NA | TRBV20-1 | CSARWTLEQYF | TGCAGTGCTAGATGGACACTTGAGCAGTACTTC
NA | TRBJ1-2 | NA | TRBV7-3 | CASSLKVGEGDGYTF | TGTGCCAGCAGCTTAAAGGTGGGGGAAGGGGATGGCTACACCTTC
NA | TRBJ2-1 | TRBD2 | TRBV28 | CASSSLAGRAYNEQFF | TGTGCCAGCAGTTCCCTAGCGGGAAGGGCCTACAATGAGCAGTTCTTC
NA | TRBJ2-5 | NA | TRBV5-1 | CASSLSLTGSGHQETQYF | TGCGCCAGCAGCTTATCCCTTACAGGGTCGGGGCATCAAGAGACCCAGTACTTC
NA | TRBJ2-3 | TRBD2 | TRBV27 | CASSLSGRADTQYF | TGTGCCAGCAGCCTTAGCGGGAGGGCAGATACGCAGTATTTT
NA | TRBJ2-1 | TRBD2 | TRBV2 | CASSETRFRGGEDNEQFF | TGTGCCAGCAGTGAAACGAGGTTTCGGGGGGGCGAAGACAATGAGCAGTTCTTC
once | TRBJ1-5 | NA | TRBV2 | CASSEFYRRVTGNQPQHF | TGTGCCAGCAGTGAATTTTATCGCAGGGTTACTGGCAATCAGCCCCAGCATTTT
NA | TRBJ1-5 | TRBD1 | TRBV28 | CASSFTGGLVQPQHF | TGTGCCAGCAGTTTCACAGGGGGCCTCGTTCAGCCCCAGCATTTT
NA | TRBJ2-7 | NA | TRBV30 | CAWSVGRTTSYEQYF | TGTGCCTGGAGTGTGGGCAGGACTACCTCCTACGAGCAGTACTTC
NA | TRBJ2-1 | TRBD1 | TRBV5-4 | CASSSDRGNEQFF | TGTGCCAGCAGCTCGGACAGGGGGAATGAGCAGTTCTTC
NA | TRBJ2-3 | TRBD2 | TRBV5-4 | CASSSGLAGMHADTQYF | TGTGCCAGCAGCTCTGGACTAGCGGGAATGCACGCAGATACGCAGTATTTT
NA | TRBJ2-3 | NA | TRBV27 | CASSSRGDTQYF | TGTGCCAGCAGTTCCAGGGGAGATACGCAGTATTTT
NA | TRBJ2-1 | NA | TRBV18 | CASSRGLGHNEQFF | TGTGCCAGCTCAAGGGGTCTAGGACACAATGAGCAGTTCTTC
NA | TRBJ2-2 | TRBD2 | TRBV10-3 | CATRTSGRSFSSGELFF | TGTGCCACCCGGACTAGCGGGAGGTCCTTTTCCTCCGGGGAGCTGTTTTTT
NA | TRBJ2-3 | NA | TRBV11-2 | CASSLSPSQTDTQYF | TGTGCCAGCAGCTTATCCCCTAGCCAGACAGATACGCAGTATTTT
NA | TRBJ2-1 | TRBD2 | TRBV7-8 | CASSILAGASYNEQFF | TGTGCCAGCAGCATACTAGCGGGAGCCTCCTACAATGAGCAGTTCTTC
NA | TRBJ2-3 | TRBD2 | TRBV7-9 | CASSLVLAGGPDTQYF | TGTGCCAGCAGCTTAGTTTTGGCGGGAGGGCCAGATACGCAGTATTTT
NA | TRBJ1-5 | NA | TRBV9 | CASSFGVDQPQHF | TGTGCCAGCAGCTTCGGGGTCGATCAGCCCCAGCATTTT
NA | TRBJ2-7 | NA | TRBV27 | CASSPLPGVRAYEQYF | TGTGCCAGCAGTCCCCTCCCGGGGGTAAGGGCCTACGAGCAGTACTTC
NA | TRBJ2-5 | NA | TRBV10-1 | CASNGGHQETQYF | TGCGCCAGCAACGGGGGCCACCAAGAGACCCAGTACTTC
NA | TRBJ2-2 | NA | TRBV10-3 | CAIRPRGTGELFF | TGTGCCATCAGGCCTCGGGGGACCGGGGAGCTGTTTTTT
NA | TRBJ1-1 | TRBD1 | TRBV27 | CASRPPPGLDRTAFF | TGTGCCAGCAGACCCCCCCCGGGGCTGGACAGGACAGCTTTCTTT
NA | TRBJ2-5 | TRBD2 | TRBV5-1 | CASSWTRPQETQYF | TGCGCCAGCAGCTGGACTAGGCCCCAAGAGACCCAGTACTTC
NA | TRBJ1-5 | TRBD1 | TRBV27 | CARPSGQHNQPQHF | TGTGCCAGACCCTCGGGACAGCACAATCAGCCCCAGCATTTT